The clone carrying this T cell receptor (beta chain) was seen only once. The CDR3 is made up of 16 amino acids. V was clipped by 2 bases and J by 0 bases, with 10 bases between them. Per the germline V gene, CDR1 is KGHSH and CDR2 is LQKENI. Seattle-derived patients entered the study during active infection and were followed longitudinally. The data derive from a study of blood T cell repertoires in COVID-19. Study at large: T cells, B-cell-depleted T cells, or PBMCs supplied cDNA or gDNA.

The method was immunoSEQ multiplex PCR; TCRdb's version includes in-frame clones alone and lacks a portion of them. The sample carries a few hundred thousand clones, approximately 88% recorded once. The receptor was isolated from a woman aged 25 to 39 with COVID-19, enrolled during active disease. The chain is built from TRBV18 and TRBJ2-2, with D possibly matching TRBD1 (6 bases). Sequenced input: peripheral blood. Here the CDR3 reads CASSPYRTANTGELFF. The CDR3 nucleotides read TGTGCCAGCTCACCATATCGGACAGCGAACACCGGGGAGCTGTTTTTT. The full variable domain, rest sourced from reference TRBV18 and TRBJ2-2, is NAGVMQNPRHLVRRRGQEARLRCSPMKGHSHVYWYRQLPEEGLKFMVYLQKENIIDESGMPKERFSAEFPKEGPSILRIQQVVRGDSAAYFCASSPYRTANTGELFFGEGSRLTVL.